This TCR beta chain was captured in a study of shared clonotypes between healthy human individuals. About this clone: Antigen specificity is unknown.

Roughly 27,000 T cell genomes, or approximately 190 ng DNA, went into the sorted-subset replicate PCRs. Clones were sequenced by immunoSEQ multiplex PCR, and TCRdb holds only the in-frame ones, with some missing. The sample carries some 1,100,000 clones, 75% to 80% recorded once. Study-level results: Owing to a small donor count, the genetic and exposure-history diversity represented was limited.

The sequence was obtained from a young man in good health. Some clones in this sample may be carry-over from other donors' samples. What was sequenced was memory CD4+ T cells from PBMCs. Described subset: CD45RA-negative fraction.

CDR3 sequence reads: CASSPSAGVYNEQFF. Written as DNA, the CDR3 is TGTGCCAGCAGCCCTTCAGCGGGAGTATACAATGAGCAGTTCTTC. This rearrangement joins TRBV7-3 to TRBJ2-1, with TRBD2 identical over 8 bases. CDR3 length: 15 amino acids. After removal of 5 bases from V and 4 bases from J, the junction contained 7 bases not matched to a gene. CDR1 and CDR2 (germline): SGHTA, FQGTGA.